The sequence of this T cell receptor beta chain was determined in a study of blood T cell repertoires in COVID-19. About the research overall: The United States, Italy and Spain provided the acute and convalescent COVID-19 samples. Sources were T cells, B-cell-depleted T cells, or PBMCs; the material itself was cDNA or gDNA.

CDR1 and CDR2 from the germline V gene are SGHRS and YFSETQ. V was pared by 5 bases and J by 0 bases, with 9 bases between. This CDR3 is 14 amino acids long. In the original processing: Nucleated cell number was recorded as an estimate derived from reference gene primer amplification. The table came from immunoSEQ multiplex PCR; TCRdb's copy has only in-frame clones and leaves some out. V, J and clone size derive from that table, while D and trimming were established from the DNA sequence. The table includes some 42,000 clones, 90% detected once. The chain uses TRBV5-1 and TRBJ1-3, with TRBD1 as a possible D gene (6 bases). The material sequenced was peripheral blood. The TCR comes from a man aged 45 to 65 with active COVID-19. This CDR3 is CASRGAHSGNTIYF. CDR3 bases: TGCGCCAGCAGGGGGGCCCACTCTGGAAACACCATATATTTT. The full variable domain, its missing parts supplied by reference TRBV5-1 and TRBJ1-3, is KAGVTQTPRYLIKTRGQQVTLSCSPISGHRSVSWYQQTPGQGLQFLFEYFSETQRNKGNFPGRFSGRQFSNSRSEMNVSTLELGDSALYLCASRGAHSGNTIYFGEGSWLTVV.